The source of this T cell receptor (beta chain) is a study of T-cell reconstitution after alpha-beta-depleted transplantation in children. Whole-study findings and limits: Reportedly, alpha-beta T cells present about two months post-transplant originated from several hundred expanded clones of graft origin.

The CDR3 extends over 13 amino acids. Trimming removed 0 bases from V and 9 bases from J, with 9 bases in between. Germline V gene sequence: CDR1 MNHEY, CDR2 SVGAGI. Unique molecular identifiers featured in how the TCRbeta library was prepared. TCRdb recomputed calls from the PCR reads with MiXCR, one row per CDR3 protein. The sample consists of about a million distinct CDR3 sequences, less than 30% of them appearing once. This clonotype has a handful of counts. Its antigen remains unidentified. The J gene is TRBJ2-1, the V gene TRBV6-5; no firm D call. The TCR originated in a boy under two years old who had a stem cell transplant for SCID, so the T cells may come from the graft donor. The sequencing here drew on PBMCs, mostly from graft donor cells, taken 360 days after TCRalphabeta/CD19-depleted stem cell transplant. This chain's CDR3 is CASSYSKGPEQFF. The CDR3 DNA reads TGTGCCAGCAGTTACTCGAAGGGCCCTGAGCAGTTCTTC.